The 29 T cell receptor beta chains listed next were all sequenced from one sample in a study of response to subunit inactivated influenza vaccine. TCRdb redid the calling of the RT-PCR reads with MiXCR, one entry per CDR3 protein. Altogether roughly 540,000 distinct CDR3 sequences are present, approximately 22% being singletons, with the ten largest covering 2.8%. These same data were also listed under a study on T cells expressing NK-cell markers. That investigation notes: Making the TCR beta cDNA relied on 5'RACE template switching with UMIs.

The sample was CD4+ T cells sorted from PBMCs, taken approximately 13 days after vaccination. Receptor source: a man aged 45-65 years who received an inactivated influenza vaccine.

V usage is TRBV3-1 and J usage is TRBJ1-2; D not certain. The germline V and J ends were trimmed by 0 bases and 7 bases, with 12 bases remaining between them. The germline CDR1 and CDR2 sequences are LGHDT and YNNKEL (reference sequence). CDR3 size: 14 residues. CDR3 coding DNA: TGTGCCAGCAGCCAAGACGGCAGGATTAGTGGCTACACCTTC. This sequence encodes CASSQDGRISGYTF.

The CDR3, as DNA: TGCAGCTTAAAGACAGTCCTCACAGATACGCAGTATTTT. Its protein product is CSLKTVLTDTQYF. The chain carries TRBV29-1 and TRBJ2-3, with D possibly being TRBD1 (5 bases). The CDR3 is made up of 13 amino acids. Looked up from germline, CDR1 is SQVTM and CDR2 is ANQGSEA. Trimming pared 8 bases from V and 2 bases from J, leaving 14 bases between.

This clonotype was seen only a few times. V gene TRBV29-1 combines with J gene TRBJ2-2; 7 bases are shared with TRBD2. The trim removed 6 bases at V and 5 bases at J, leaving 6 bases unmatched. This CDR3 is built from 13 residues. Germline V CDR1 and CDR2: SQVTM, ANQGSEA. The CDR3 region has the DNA TGCAGCGTATCGGGGGGAGGGACCGGGGAGCTGTTTTTT. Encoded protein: CSVSGGGTGELFF.

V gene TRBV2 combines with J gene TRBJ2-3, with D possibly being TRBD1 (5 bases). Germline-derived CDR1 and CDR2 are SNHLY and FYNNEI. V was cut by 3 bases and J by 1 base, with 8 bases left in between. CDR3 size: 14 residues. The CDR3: CASSDRVGTDTQYF. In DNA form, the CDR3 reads TGTGCCAGCAGTGACAGGGTGGGCACAGATACGCAGTATTTT.

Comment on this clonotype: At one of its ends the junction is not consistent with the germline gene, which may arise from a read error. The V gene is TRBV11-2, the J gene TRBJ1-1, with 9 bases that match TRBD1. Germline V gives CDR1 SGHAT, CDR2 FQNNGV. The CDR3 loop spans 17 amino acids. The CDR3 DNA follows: TGTGCCAGCAACGGGGGGACAGGGAACTTCCGGAACACTGAAGCTCTCTTT. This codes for CASNGGTGNFRNTEALF.

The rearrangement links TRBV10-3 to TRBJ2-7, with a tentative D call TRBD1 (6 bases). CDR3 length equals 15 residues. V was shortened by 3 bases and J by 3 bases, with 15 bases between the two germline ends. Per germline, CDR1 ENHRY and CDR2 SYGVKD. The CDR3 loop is CAISDGNREGYEQYF. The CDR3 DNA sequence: TGTGCCATCAGTGATGGCAACAGGGAAGGCTACGAGCAGTACTTC.

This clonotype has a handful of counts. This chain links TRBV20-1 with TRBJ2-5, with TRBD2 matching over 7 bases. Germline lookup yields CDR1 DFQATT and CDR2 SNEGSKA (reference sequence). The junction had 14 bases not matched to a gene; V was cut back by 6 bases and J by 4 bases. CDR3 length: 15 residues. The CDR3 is CSAGASRGGPETQYF. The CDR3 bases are TGCAGTGCCGGGGCTTCGAGGGGAGGGCCAGAGACCCAGTACTTC.

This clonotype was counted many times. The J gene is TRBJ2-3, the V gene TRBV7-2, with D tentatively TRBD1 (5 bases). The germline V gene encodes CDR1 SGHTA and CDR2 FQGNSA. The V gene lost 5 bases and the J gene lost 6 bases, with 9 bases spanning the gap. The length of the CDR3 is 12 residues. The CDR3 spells CASSQGRDTQYF. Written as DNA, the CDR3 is TGTGCCAGCAGCCAGGGAAGGGATACGCAGTATTTT.

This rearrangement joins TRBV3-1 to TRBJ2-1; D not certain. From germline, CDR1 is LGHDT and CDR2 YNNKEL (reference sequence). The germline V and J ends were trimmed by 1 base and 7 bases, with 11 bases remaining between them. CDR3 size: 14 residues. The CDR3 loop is CASSQGRGRNEQFF. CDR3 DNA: TGTGCCAGCAGCCAAGGCCGAGGAAGGAATGAGCAGTTCTTC.

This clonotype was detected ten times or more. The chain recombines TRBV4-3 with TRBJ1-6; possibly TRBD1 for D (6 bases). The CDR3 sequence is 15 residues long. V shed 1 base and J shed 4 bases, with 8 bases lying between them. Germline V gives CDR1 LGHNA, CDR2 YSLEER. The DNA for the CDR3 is TGCGCCAGCAGCCAAGGAGGACAGTATAATTCACCCCTCCACTTT. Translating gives CASSQGGQYNSPLHF.

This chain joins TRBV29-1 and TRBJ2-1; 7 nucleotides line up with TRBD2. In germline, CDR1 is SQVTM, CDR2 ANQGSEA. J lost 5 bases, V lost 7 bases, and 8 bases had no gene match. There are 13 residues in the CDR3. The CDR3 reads CSGGGPVDNEQFF. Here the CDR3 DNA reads TGCAGCGGGGGAGGGCCGGTAGACAATGAGCAGTTCTTC.

The CDR3 DNA is TGTGCCAGCTCACCACGGCAGTGGGCGGGAACTCAGGAGACCCAGTACTTC. Its translation: CASSPRQWAGTQETQYF. The V gene is TRBV18, the J gene TRBJ2-5, with D tentatively TRBD2 (6 bases). The CDR3 is 17 residues long. V dropped 1 base and J dropped 5 bases, with 20 bases sitting between them. The germline gives CDR1 KGHSH, CDR2 LQKENI. Full variable domain (remainder filled in from reference TRBV18 and TRBJ2-5): NAGVMQNPRHLVRRRGQEARLRCSPMKGHSHVYWYRQLPEEGLKFMVYLQKENIIDESGMPKERFSAEFPKEGPSILRIQQVVRGDSAAYFCASSPRQWAGTQETQYFGPGTRLLVL.

The CDR3 DNA follows: TGTGCCAGCAGTGTCCTCTCGTTAGCCAAAAACATTCAGTACTTC. It is translated as CASSVLSLAKNIQYF. J is TRBJ2-4 and V is TRBV28, with unresolved D. CDR1 is MDHEN and CDR2 is SYDVKM in the germline V gene. The CDR3 runs 15 residues. V shed 5 bases and J shed 0 bases, with 11 bases lying between them.

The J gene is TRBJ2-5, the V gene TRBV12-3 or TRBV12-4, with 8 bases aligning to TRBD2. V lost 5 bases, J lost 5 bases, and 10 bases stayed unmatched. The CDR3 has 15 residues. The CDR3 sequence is CASSPTGTSVETQYF. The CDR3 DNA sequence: TGTGCCAGCAGTCCGACCGGGACTAGTGTGGAGACCCAGTACTTC.

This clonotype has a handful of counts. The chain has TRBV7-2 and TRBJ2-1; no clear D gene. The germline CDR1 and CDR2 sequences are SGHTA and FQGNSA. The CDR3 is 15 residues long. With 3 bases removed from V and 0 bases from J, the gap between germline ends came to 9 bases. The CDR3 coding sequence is TGTGCCAGCAGCTTCGGGTGGAGCTCCTACAATGAGCAGTTCTTC. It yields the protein CASSFGWSSYNEQFF. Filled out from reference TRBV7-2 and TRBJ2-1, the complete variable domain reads GAGVSQSPSNKVTEKGKDVELRCDPISGHTALYWYRQSLGQGLEFLIYFQGNSAPDKSGLPSDRFSAERTGGSVSTLTIQRTQQEDSAVYLCASSFGWSSYNEQFFGPGTRLTVL.

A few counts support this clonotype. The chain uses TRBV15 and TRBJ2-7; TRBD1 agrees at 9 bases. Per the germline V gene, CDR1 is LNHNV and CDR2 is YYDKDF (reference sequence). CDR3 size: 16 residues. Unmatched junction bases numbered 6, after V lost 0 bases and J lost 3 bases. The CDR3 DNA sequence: TGTGCCACCAGCAGAGATCTTCCGGGACAGGGCTACGAGCAGTACTTC. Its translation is CATSRDLPGQGYEQYF. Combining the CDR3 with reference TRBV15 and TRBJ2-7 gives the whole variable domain DAMVIQNPRYQVTQFGKPVTLSCSQTLNHNVMYWYQQKSSQAPKLLFHYYDKDFNNEADTPDNFQSRRPNTSFCFLDIRSPGLGDTAMYLCATSRDLPGQGYEQYFGPGTRLTVT.

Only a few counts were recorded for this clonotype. This CDR3 is CSVGDRGEYGYTF. The CDR3 region has the DNA TGCAGCGTGGGGGACAGGGGGGAATATGGCTACACCTTC. The rearrangement joins TRBV29-1 to TRBJ1-2, with 11 bases that match TRBD1. The CDR3 runs 13 residues. CDR1 and CDR2 from the germline V gene are SQVTM and ANQGSEA. V dropped 6 bases and J dropped 5; count of bases not matched to a gene: 5.

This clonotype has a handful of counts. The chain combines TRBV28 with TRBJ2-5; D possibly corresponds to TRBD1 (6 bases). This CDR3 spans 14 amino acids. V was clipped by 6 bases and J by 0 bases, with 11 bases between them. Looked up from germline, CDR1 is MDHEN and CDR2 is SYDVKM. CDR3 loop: CASRSGHHQETQYF. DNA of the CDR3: TGTGCCAGCAGATCGGGACACCACCAAGAGACCCAGTACTTC.

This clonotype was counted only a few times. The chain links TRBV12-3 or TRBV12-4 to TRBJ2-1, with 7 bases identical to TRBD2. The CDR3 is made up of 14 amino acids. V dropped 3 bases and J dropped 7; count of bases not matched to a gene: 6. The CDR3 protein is CASSFSGQWNEQFF. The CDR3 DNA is TGTGCCAGCAGTTTTAGCGGGCAGTGGAATGAGCAGTTCTTC.

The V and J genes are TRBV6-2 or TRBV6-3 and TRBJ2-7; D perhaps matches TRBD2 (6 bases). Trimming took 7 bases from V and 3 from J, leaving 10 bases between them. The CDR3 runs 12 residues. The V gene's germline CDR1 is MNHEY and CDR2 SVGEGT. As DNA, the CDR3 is TGTGCCAGCAAGGGACTTAACTACGAGCAGTACTTC. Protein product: CASKGLNYEQYF.

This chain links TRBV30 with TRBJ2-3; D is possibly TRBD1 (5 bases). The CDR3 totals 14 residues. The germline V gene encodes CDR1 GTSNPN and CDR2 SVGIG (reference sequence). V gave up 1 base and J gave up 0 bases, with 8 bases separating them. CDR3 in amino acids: CAWSGGSSTDTQYF. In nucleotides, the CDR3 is TGTGCCTGGAGTGGGGGCTCGAGCACAGATACGCAGTATTTT.

The chain's CDR3 is CASSLAPVEKETQYF. The CDR3 DNA follows: TGTGCCAGCAGCTTAGCGCCGGTAGAAAAAGAGACCCAGTACTTC. The chain combines TRBV7-2 with TRBJ2-5; D call uncertain. Germline V lookup: CDR1 SGHTA, CDR2 FQGNSA. The ends were cut back, 0 bases at V and 3 bases at J, with 11 bases in the middle. This CDR3 spans 15 amino acids.

The CDR3 sequence: CASSWTGADTQYF. Written as DNA, the CDR3 is TGTGCCAGCAGTTGGACAGGGGCAGATACGCAGTATTTT. The chain uses TRBV6-5 and TRBJ2-3, with 9 bases that match TRBD1. The CDR3 has 13 amino acids. V lost 4 bases, J lost 4 bases, and 0 bases stayed unmatched. CDR1 MNHEY and CDR2 SVGAGI come from the germline V gene.

The CDR3 DNA is TGTGCCAGCAGCTCTATGAACACCGGGGAGCTGTTTTTT. Its translation: CASSSMNTGELFF. This chain joins TRBV7-3 and TRBJ2-2, with D uncertain. This CDR3 contains 13 residues. Per germline, CDR1 SGHTA and CDR2 FQGTGA. The ends were cut back, 4 bases at V and 1 base at J, with 4 bases in the middle.

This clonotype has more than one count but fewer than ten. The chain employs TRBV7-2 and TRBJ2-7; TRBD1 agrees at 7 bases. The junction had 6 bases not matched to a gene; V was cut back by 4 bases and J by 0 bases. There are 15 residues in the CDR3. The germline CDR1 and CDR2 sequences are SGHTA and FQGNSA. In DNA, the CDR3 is TGTGCCAGCAGCTACACGGGACAGCCCTCCTACGAGCAGTACTTC. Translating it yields CASSYTGQPSYEQYF.

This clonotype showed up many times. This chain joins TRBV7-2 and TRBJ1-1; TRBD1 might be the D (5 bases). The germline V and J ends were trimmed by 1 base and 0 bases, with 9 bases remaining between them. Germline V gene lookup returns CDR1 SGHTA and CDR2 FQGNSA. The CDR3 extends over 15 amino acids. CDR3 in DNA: TGTGCCAGCAGCTTAGGGGCAGGGATGAACACTGAAGCTTTCTTT. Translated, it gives CASSLGAGMNTEAFF.

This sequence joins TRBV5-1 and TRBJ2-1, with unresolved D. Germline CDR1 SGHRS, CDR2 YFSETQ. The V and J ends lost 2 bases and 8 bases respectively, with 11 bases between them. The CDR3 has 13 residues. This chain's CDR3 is CASSFIAADEQFF. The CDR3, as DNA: TGCGCCAGCAGCTTTATAGCCGCCGATGAGCAGTTCTTC. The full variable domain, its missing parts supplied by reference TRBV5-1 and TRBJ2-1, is KAGVTQTPRYLIKTRGQQVTLSCSPISGHRSVSWYQQTPGQGLQFLFEYFSETQRNKGNFPGRFSGRQFSNSRSEMNVSTLELGDSALYLCASSFIAADEQFFGPGTRLTVL.

Written as DNA, the CDR3 is TGCAGTGCTAGAGATCCCAGGGGGATCTGGGAGACCCAGTACTTC. Translated, it gives CSARDPRGIWETQYF. The V gene is TRBV20-1, the J gene TRBJ2-5; TRBD1 aligns across 7 bases. The CDR3 has 15 residues. J was trimmed by 5 bases and V by 0 bases; bases with no gene match: 9. Germline V lookup: CDR1 DFQATT, CDR2 SNEGSKA (reference sequence).

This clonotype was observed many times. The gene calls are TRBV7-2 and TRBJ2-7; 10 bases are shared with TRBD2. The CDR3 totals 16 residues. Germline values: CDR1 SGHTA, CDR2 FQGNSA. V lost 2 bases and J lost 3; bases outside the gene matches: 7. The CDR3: CASSLNPASGGYEQYF. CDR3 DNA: TGTGCCAGCAGCTTAAATCCAGCTAGCGGGGGCTACGAGCAGTACTTC. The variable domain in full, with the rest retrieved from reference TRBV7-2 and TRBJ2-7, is GAGVSQSPSNKVTEKGKDVELRCDPISGHTALYWYRQSLGQGLEFLIYFQGNSAPDKSGLPSDRFSAERTGGSVSTLTIQRTQQEDSAVYLCASSLNPASGGYEQYFGPGTRLTVT.